The clone carrying this T cell receptor beta chain was observed a few times. No antigen is known for it. This sample is drawn from a study of early T cells in non-severe SARS-CoV-2 infection. Across the whole study: Bulk RNA from unsorted whole blood was sequenced; chains were unpaired. Notes on the study in general: VDJdb matching, biased toward anti-spike CD8 responses, missed private and CD4 specificities.

This CDR3 comprises 13 residues. Germline CDR1 reads SQVTM; CDR2 reads ANQGSEA. With 5 bases removed from V and 4 bases from J, the gap between germline ends came to 14 bases. Separate cDNA molecules each had unique molecular identifiers attached to them. Each CDR3 protein is one row after TCRdb ran MiXCR on the 5' RACE reads. The sample gives 38,000 or so distinct CDR3 sequences, roughly 4.4% of which show up once; around 15% is in the top ten. The chain has TRBV29-1 and TRBJ1-2; tentative D call: TRBD1 (5 bases). This TCR was recovered from an adult who was a healthcare worker with PCR-confirmed SARS-CoV-2 infection or an uninfected control (not recorded which). Sample: whole blood. The CDR3 reads CSVWEGASYGYTF. The DNA for the CDR3 is TGCAGCGTTTGGGAAGGGGCTTCCTATGGCTACACCTTC.